The 29 T cell receptor beta chains given below trace back to one sample, sequenced in a study of blood T cell repertoires in COVID-19. Repertoires were generated with immunoSEQ multiplex PCR, while TCRdb's copy carries only in-frame clones and drops some. The sample holds 55,000 to 80,000 clones, 88% seen once. Sequenced: peripheral blood. The source is a woman aged 55-70 years with acute or convalescent COVID-19.

This clone was found many times. The chain carries TRBV2 and TRBJ1-2; no clear D gene. The CDR3 is 10 residues long. Per the germline V gene, CDR1 is SNHLY and CDR2 is FYNNEI. Between the trimmed V and J ends, which lost 5 bases and 5 bases, there was a span of 3 bases. CDR3 sequence reads: CASSSYGYTF. The CDR3 DNA follows: TGTGCCAGCAGTTCTTATGGCTACACCTTC.

This clone turned up a few times. J is TRBJ1-4 and V is TRBV3-1 (or the pseudogene TRBV3-2); 7 nucleotides align to TRBD1. CDR3 size: 14 residues. With V trimmed by 2 bases and J by 6 bases, 3 bases remained unmatched. Looked up from germline, CDR1 is LGHDT and CDR2 is YNNKEL (reference sequence). The CDR3 loop is CASSQLQGYEKLFF. The CDR3 DNA follows: TGTGCCAGCAGCCAACTACAGGGGTATGAAAAACTGTTTTTT.

This clone was recorded once. V gene TRBV7-2 combines with J gene TRBJ1-6; D possibly corresponds to TRBD1 (5 bases). Germline CDR1 SGHTA, CDR2 FQGNSA. CDR3 length: 14 amino acids. Between the trimmed V and J ends, which lost 1 base and 10 bases, there was a span of 11 bases. DNA for the CDR3: TGTGCCAGCAGCTTAGACAGGATTGACTCACCCCTCCACTTT. Amino acid sequence: CASSLDRIDSPLHF.

The rearrangement links TRBV7-9 to TRBJ2-2, with 12 bases aligning to TRBD2. V dropped 5 bases and J dropped 4; count of bases not matched to a gene: 5. The CDR3 loop spans 16 amino acids. Germline V CDR1 and CDR2: SEHNR, FQNEAQ (reference sequence). DNA of the CDR3: TGTGCCAGCAGCGACACTAGCGGGGGGTTCACCGGGGAGCTGTTTTTT. Its translation is CASSDTSGGFTGELFF.

V usage is TRBV2 and J usage is TRBJ2-5; TRBD1 agrees at 7 bases. The V gene's germline CDR1 is SNHLY and CDR2 FYNNEI. The CDR3 is made up of 13 amino acids. The V and J ends lost 3 bases and 5 bases, in that order; junction bases with no gene match: 3. The CDR3 DNA is TGTGCCAGCAGTGACTACAGGGGTGAGACCCAGTACTTC. The encoded protein is CASSDYRGETQYF.

This rearrangement joins TRBV18 to TRBJ1-3, with D possibly TRBD1 on 6 matching bases. Germline-derived CDR1 and CDR2 are KGHSH and LQKENI. Trimming took off 3 bases at V and 6 bases at J, with 15 bases between the two ends. This CDR3 comprises 15 residues. The CDR3 spells CASSPTRGQLNTIYF. As DNA, the CDR3 is TGTGCCAGCTCACCCACAAGAGGACAGCTAAACACCATATATTTT.

The chain is built from TRBV13 and TRBJ2-7; 12 nucleotides align to TRBD2. Germline V gene sequence: CDR1 PRHDT, CDR2 FYEKMQ (reference sequence). V trimming: 1 base; J trimming: 3 bases; junction bases outside the gene matches: 4. The CDR3 has 16 residues. This CDR3 reads CASSLASGLAGYEQYV. CDR3 DNA: TGTGCCAGCAGCTTAGCGTCGGGACTAGCGGGCTACGAGCAGTACGTC.

The chain combines TRBV7-2 with TRBJ2-1; 15 bases match TRBD2. The V segment lost 5 bases and the J segment 4 bases; nucleotides outside the gene matches: 12. The germline V gene encodes CDR1 SGHTA and CDR2 FQGNSA. This CDR3 contains 19 residues. The CDR3, as DNA: TGTGCCAGCAGCCCCAGGACTAGCGGGGGGGCGGGATTTTACAATGAGCAGTTCTTC. It specifies CASSPRTSGGAGFYNEQFF.

This rearrangement joins TRBV11-2 to TRBJ1-2; D remains unclear. The CDR3 has 15 amino acids. From germline, CDR1 is SGHAT and CDR2 FQNNGV. Trimming removed 5 bases from V and 4 bases from J, with 17 bases in between. Here the CDR3 reads CASSQLRRLSYGYTF. In nucleotides, the CDR3 is TGTGCCAGCAGCCAACTAAGGAGGCTTAGCTATGGCTACACCTTC.

V usage is TRBV18 and J usage is TRBJ2-3; possibly TRBD2 for D (6 bases). Per the germline V gene, CDR1 is KGHSH and CDR2 is LQKENI. V was shortened by 0 bases and J by 1 base, with 14 bases between the two germline ends. The CDR3 contains 17 residues. CDR3: CASSPPVRLVGTDTQYF. For the CDR3, the DNA is TGTGCCAGCTCACCACCCGTTCGACTAGTGGGCACAGATACGCAGTATTTT.

This clone turned up a few times. This chain uses TRBV6-2 or TRBV6-3 with TRBJ2-5; TRBD2 matches at 8 bases. Germline CDR1 reads MNHEY; CDR2 reads SVGEGT. This CDR3 is 17 amino acids long. After removal of 5 bases from V and 1 base from J, the junction contained 12 bases not matched to a gene. CDR3 protein: CASSRRRSSGRQETQYF. The CDR3 bases are TGTGCCAGCAGTAGACGGAGGTCTAGCGGGCGCCAAGAGACCCAGTACTTC.

This rearrangement joins TRBV4-2 to TRBJ2-1, with D possibly TRBD2 on 5 matching bases. The CDR3 covers 17 residues. V dropped 0 bases and J dropped 2 bases, with 14 bases sitting between them. CDR1 is LGHNA and CDR2 is YNFKEQ in the germline V gene. The CDR3 loop is CASSQDAGGPPYNEQFF. CDR3 in DNA: TGTGCCAGCAGCCAAGACGCGGGCGGGCCCCCCTACAATGAGCAGTTCTTC.

The rearrangement uses TRBV10-3 and TRBJ1-2; 7 nucleotides align to TRBD1. V lost 6 bases, J lost 4 bases, and 11 bases stayed unmatched. The CDR3 is made up of 15 amino acids. CDR1 is ENHRY and CDR2 is SYGVKD in the germline V gene. The CDR3 here is CAISDEGQHPYGYTF. CDR3 DNA sequence: TGTGCCATCAGCGACGAGGGACAGCATCCCTATGGCTACACCTTC.

CDR3 sequence reads: CASSRWAQSGEKLFF. CDR3 sequence (DNA): TGCGCCAGCAGCCGATGGGCCCAGTCGGGGGAAAAACTGTTTTTT. The chain employs TRBV5-1 and TRBJ1-4, with D uncertain. The CDR3 sequence is 15 residues long. Germline assignment: CDR1 SGHRS and CDR2 YFSETQ. Trimming removed 4 bases at V and 8 bases at J, with 18 bases between.

V usage is TRBV7-9 and J usage is TRBJ2-3, with TRBD1 matching over 7 bases. Unmatched junction bases numbered 10, after V lost 5 bases and J lost 5 bases. In germline, CDR1 is SEHNR, CDR2 FQNEAQ (reference sequence). This CDR3 is built from 15 residues. In DNA, the CDR3 is TGTGCCAGCAGCCTCACGGGACAGACAATAGATACGCAGTATTTT. Translating gives CASSLTGQTIDTQYF.

This clone has a handful of counts. CDR3 region: CAWSDRGEKLFF. The CDR3 coding sequence is TGTGCCTGGAGCGACAGGGGCGAAAAACTGTTTTTT. This rearrangement joins TRBV30 to TRBJ1-4, with 8 positions matching TRBD1. The CDR3 has 12 amino acids. The V segment lost 3 bases and the J segment 8 bases; nucleotides outside the gene matches: 2. The germline CDR1 and CDR2 sequences are GTSNPN and SVGIG (reference sequence).

The chain uses TRBV11-3 and TRBJ2-2; a weak D match, TRBD2 (6 bases). V was cut by 4 bases and J by 4 bases, with 7 bases left in between. Germline V gene data show CDR1 as SGHNT and CDR2 as YENEEA. CDR3 length equals 13 residues. The CDR3 is CASSWGVTGELFF. The CDR3 nucleotides read TGTGCCAGCAGCTGGGGGGTCACCGGGGAGCTGTTTTTT.

The chain employs TRBV11-2 and TRBJ2-3; 8 positions match TRBD2. Looked up from germline, CDR1 is SGHAT and CDR2 is FQNNGV. The junction had 10 bases not matched to a gene; V was cut back by 3 bases and J by 5 bases. The CDR3 covers 16 residues. CDR3 region: CASSFERGTGRDTQYF. The CDR3 DNA is TGTGCCAGCAGCTTCGAGCGGGGGACGGGTAGAGATACGCAGTATTTT.

V is TRBV4-2 and J is TRBJ2-2; TRBD2 agrees at 8 bases. Germline loops: CDR1 LGHNA, CDR2 YNFKEQ. Trimming cost V 0 bases and J 7 bases; bases outside gene matches: 7. This CDR3 contains 16 residues. DNA of the CDR3: TGTGCCAGCAGCCAAGATACGGGGGGGCACGGCGGGGAGCTGTTTTTT. Translated, it gives CASSQDTGGHGGELFF.

The V call is TRBV5-1, the J call TRBJ1-2; D is possibly TRBD1 (6 bases). The V end was cut by 3 bases, the J end by 8 bases, with 23 bases between. The CDR3 is 16 residues long. Germline CDR1 and CDR2: SGHRS and YFSETQ. The CDR3 DNA follows: TGCGCCAGCAGCTCCATCCCCAGGACCTACACAGGGGGCTACACCTTC. Its translation: CASSSIPRTYTGGYTF. The complete variable domain, with remaining parts taken from reference TRBV5-1 and TRBJ1-2, reads KAGVTQTPRYLIKTRGQQVTLSCSPISGHRSVSWYQQTPGQGLQFLFEYFSETQRNKGNFPGRFSGRQFSNSRSEMNVSTLELGDSALYLCASSSIPRTYTGGYTFGSGTRLTVV.

The chain is built from TRBV10-3 and TRBJ2-3; 14 bases are shared with TRBD2. Unmatched junction bases numbered 4, after V lost 2 bases and J lost 6 bases. The CDR3 runs 16 residues. From germline, CDR1 is ENHRY and CDR2 SYGVKD. CDR3 coding DNA: TGTGCCATCAGTGAGCCGGGACTAGCGGGAGACGATACGCAGTATTTT. It encodes CAISEPGLAGDDTQYF.

V gene TRBV6-5 combines with J gene TRBJ2-7; 10 bases line up with TRBD2. Per the germline V gene, CDR1 is MNHEY and CDR2 is SVGAGI. The CDR3 extends over 14 amino acids. The V segment lost 5 bases and the J segment 4 bases; nucleotides outside the gene matches: 5. In nucleotides, the CDR3 is TGTGCCAGCAGTATTAGCGGGGGGTCTTACGAGCAGTACGTC. It codes for CASSISGGSYEQYV.

The sample holds one count of this clone. The chain combines TRBV25-1 with TRBJ1-2; 10 bases match TRBD1. Germline trimming cut 3 bases from V and 2 bases from J; bases unmatched to any gene: 9. CDR3 length equals 17 residues. Germline assignment: CDR1 MGHDK and CDR2 SYGVNS. Here the CDR3 reads CASSDLSLGQGNYGYTF. CDR3 nucleotide sequence: TGTGCCAGCAGTGACCTATCTCTGGGACAGGGGAACTATGGCTACACCTTC.

The V and J genes are TRBV6-6 and TRBJ2-7, with a tentative D call TRBD2 (6 bases). With 7 bases removed from V and 2 bases from J, the gap between germline ends came to 15 bases. This CDR3 is 14 amino acids long. Germline V gives CDR1 MNHNY, CDR2 SVGAGI (reference sequence). The CDR3 protein is CASTHRDCTYEQYV. For the CDR3, the DNA is TGTGCCAGCACCCACCGGGACTGCACCTACGAGCAGTACGTC.

The rearrangement links TRBV5-5 to TRBJ2-7, with TRBD1 matching over 10 bases. The CDR3 has 15 residues. Germline V gene lookup returns CDR1 SGHKS and CDR2 YYEKEE (reference sequence). Germline trimming cut 1 base from V and 5 bases from J; bases unmatched to any gene: 6. The CDR3 DNA reads as TGTGCCAGCAGCTTGATCGGGACAGGGGTCCACGAGCAGTACGTC. This codes for CASSLIGTGVHEQYV.

The chain is built from TRBV7-2 and TRBJ2-2, with a weak D call TRBD1 (5 bases). Germline assignment: CDR1 SGHTA and CDR2 FQGNSA. Trimming cost V 7 bases and J 7 bases, with 13 bases left between them. The CDR3 extends over 13 amino acids. CDR3 DNA: TGTGCCAGCACCTCAGGGTTATTCGGGGAGCTGTTTTTT. It is translated as CASTSGLFGELFF.

This chain links TRBV6-5 with TRBJ1-5; 9 bases fit TRBD1. The CDR3 is made up of 15 amino acids. Germline V gives CDR1 MNHEY, CDR2 SVGAGI. V lost 6 bases and J lost 3; bases outside the gene matches: 6. The CDR3 coding sequence is TGTGCCAGCAGGCGGACAGGGGTGGCCAATCAGCCCCAGCATTTT. Protein: CASRRTGVANQPQHF.

V is TRBV28 and J is TRBJ2-5; TRBD1 agrees at 8 bases. Germline V CDR1 and CDR2: MDHEN, SYDVKM. V lost 2 bases and J lost 1; bases outside the gene matches: 9. This CDR3 has 17 residues. The CDR3 DNA sequence: TGTGCCAGCAGTTTACCTATACAGGGGGGTATCCAAGAGACCCAGTACTTC. Translated, it gives CASSLPIQGGIQETQYF.

V is TRBV29-1 and J is TRBJ2-3; the match to TRBD2 covers 9 bases. Germline V gene data show CDR1 as SQVTM and CDR2 as ANQGSEA. Losses at the gene ends were 8 bases for V and 0 bases for J; bases not matched to a gene: 6. CDR3 length: 14 residues. The CDR3: CSSKTSGSTDTQYF. The CDR3 DNA is TGCAGCTCGAAAACTAGCGGGAGCACAGATACGCAGTATTTT.